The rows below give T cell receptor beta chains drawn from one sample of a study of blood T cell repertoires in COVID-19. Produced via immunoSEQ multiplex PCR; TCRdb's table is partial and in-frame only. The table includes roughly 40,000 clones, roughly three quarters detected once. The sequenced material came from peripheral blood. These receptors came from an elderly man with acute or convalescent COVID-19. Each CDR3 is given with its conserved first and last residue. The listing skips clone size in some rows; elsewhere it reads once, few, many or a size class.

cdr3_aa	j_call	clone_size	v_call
CAISGQYGYTF	TRBJ1-2	few	TRBV10-3
CASSGGQNYGYTF	TRBJ1-2	NA	TRBV19
CSVRGSRSYNEQFF	TRBJ2-1	few	TRBV29-1
CASSAGTGATGELFF	TRBJ2-2	NA	TRBV11-1
CASSPVRSNQPQHF	TRBJ1-5	NA	TRBV5-6
CASSLVLAETYNEQFF	TRBJ2-1	once	TRBV5-6
CASSSQGGPNEKLFF	TRBJ1-4	NA	TRBV7-6
CASSVLAGGPNEQFF	TRBJ2-1	NA	TRBV9
CASSLRTSGRGNTGELFF	TRBJ2-2	NA	TRBV5-1
CASSPRGHMNTGELFF	TRBJ2-2	NA	TRBV5-1
CASSQRAGLSGDTQYF	TRBJ2-3	NA	TRBV3-1/TRBV3-2
CASSVVGVSSPLHF	TRBJ1-6	NA	TRBV9
CAWSRTSKGETQYF	TRBJ2-5	NA	TRBV30
CASSLGQQNQPQHF	TRBJ1-5	NA	TRBV5-1
CAISESDRTYGYTF	TRBJ1-2	NA	TRBV10-3
CASSFISGGFSDTQYF	TRBJ2-3	NA	TRBV28
CASSLEGGEQFF	TRBJ2-1	NA	TRBV12-3/TRBV12-4
CASSSPAGGQSSYNEQFF	TRBJ2-1	NA	TRBV5-1
CASSIGGQGTYEQYF	TRBJ2-7	NA	TRBV19
CASSRYRGGEQFF	TRBJ2-1	NA	TRBV4-2
CASSQGQGAGPQHF	TRBJ1-5	NA	TRBV7-9
CASSSQRGPDEKLFF	TRBJ1-4	NA	TRBV5-4
CASSVSGGGAQETQYF	TRBJ2-5	NA	TRBV5-1
CASSLRSAGANVLTF	TRBJ2-6	NA	TRBV3-1/TRBV3-2
CASSIGRGEKNIQYF	TRBJ2-4	NA	TRBV19
CASRTGTGGYEQYF	TRBJ2-7	NA	TRBV28
CASSQPRGGPTDTQYF	TRBJ2-3	NA	TRBV3-1/TRBV3-2
CSVEDKQATEAFF	TRBJ1-1	NA	TRBV29-1
CASSDRVGDSPLHF	TRBJ1-6	once	TRBV2
CASTGQGRHEQFF	TRBJ2-1	NA	TRBV19
CASSTTPLASTDTQYF	TRBJ2-3	NA	TRBV5-1
CASSLFPGGPGEQFF	TRBJ2-1	NA	TRBV28
CASPPYQGDSPPHF	TRBJ1-6	NA	TRBV6-7
CASSYGQGPNEKLFF	TRBJ1-4	NA	TRBV6-5
CASSSDRVYNSPLHF	TRBJ1-6	NA	TRBV11-2
CASSLGPRGNTEAFF	TRBJ1-1	NA	TRBV28
CASSLVQGGNQPQHF	TRBJ1-5	NA	TRBV27
CASSLVTSDIQYF	TRBJ2-4	NA	TRBV11-2
CASSYDRVTNTGELFF	TRBJ2-2	once	TRBV6-4
CASSTRLHNEQFF	TRBJ2-1	NA	TRBV7-9
CATTTGVNTEAFF	TRBJ1-1	NA	TRBV24-1
CASGLLSSGGYEQFF	TRBJ2-1	NA	TRBV12-5
CASSFGLANTGELFF	TRBJ2-2	few	TRBV27
CASTTLLRDEKLFF	TRBJ1-4	NA	TRBV6-5
CASSLLVTWSNTGELFF	TRBJ2-2	NA	TRBV11-2
CASKSGAGLNQPQHF	TRBJ1-5	NA	TRBV2
CASSFLTGPIYNSPLHF	TRBJ1-6	few	TRBV18
CASSPGQTTGNYGYTF	TRBJ1-2	NA	TRBV18
CASSLAGGPDTQYF	TRBJ2-3	NA	TRBV19
CASTPRGTYNEQFF	TRBJ2-1	once	TRBV11-1
CASSANEGDYGYTF	TRBJ1-2	NA	TRBV18
CASNPFMGGEKLFF	TRBJ1-4	NA	TRBV2